The following is a TCR beta chain sequence with its context. The data belong to a study of CD8 T cells in Susac syndrome. Sequencing of TCR beta was carried out in blood CD8+ and CD4+ T cells. Matched for age and sex, the controls were healthy donors. J was trimmed by 6 bases and V by 4 bases; bases with no gene match: 6. The germline gives CDR1 MNHEY, CDR2 SVGAGI. The CDR3 contains 15 residues. Random-hexamer reverse transcription was applied to roughly 0.5 to 1 ug RNA. Via MiXCR, TCRdb re-called the immunoSEQ multiplex PCR reads, giving one row per CDR3 protein. The sample lists 70,000 to 100,000 distinct CDR3 sequences; about 93% were seen once.

The sequence was obtained from a human donor in good health. Sequenced material: CD8+ T cells from PBMCs. This rearrangement joins TRBV6-5 to TRBJ2-2; 9 bases are shared with TRBD2. CDR3 in DNA: TGTGCCAGCAGTTCCGGCGGGGGGGCCCCCGGGGAGCTGTTTTTT. It specifies CASSSGGGAPGELFF.